These 16 T cell receptor beta chains were sequenced from one sample in a study of control samples from healthy donors and cancer patients (dated by TCRdb to about 2020). The library came from the immunoSEQ multiplex PCR assay. TCRdb took this table from immuneACCESS and kept in-frame rearrangements with V and J called. Such tables lack part of the clones; where checked against another copy, unresolved V genes explain under half of the gap, and the rest is unexplained. The sample table records around 190,000 clones. Around 2% of the sample lies in the top ten. Sequenced sample: blood. These receptors came from a woman in her 30s in good health.

CDR3 residues: CASSQVAGINQPQHF. The CDR3 bases are TGCGCCAGCAGCCAAGTGGCAGGGATAAATCAGCCCCAGCATTTT. This chain uses TRBV4-1 with TRBJ1-5; TRBD1 is a possible D gene (5 bases). Trimming shortened V by 1 base and J by 4 bases, and 11 bases separated the two germline ends. The CDR3 loop spans 15 amino acids. Germline V CDR1 and CDR2: MGHRA, YSYEKL.

The CDR3 sequence is CASRPTGGLTGANVLTF. The CDR3 DNA is TGTGCCAGTAGACCAACAGGGGGCTTAACTGGGGCCAACGTCCTGACTTTC. This chain joins TRBV19 and TRBJ2-6; 9 nucleotides match TRBD1. Unmatched junction bases numbered 8, after V lost 6 bases and J lost 2 bases. The length of the CDR3 is 17 residues. Per germline, CDR1 LNHDA and CDR2 SQIVND (reference sequence).

The chain recombines TRBV6-6 with TRBJ2-1; TRBD1 aligns across 8 bases. Germline V gives CDR1 MNHNY, CDR2 SVGAGI (reference sequence). The CDR3 is 15 amino acids. V was clipped by 0 bases and J by 9 bases; unmatched bases: 7. The CDR3 here is CASSYSPGTGSEQFF. The CDR3, as DNA: TGTGCCAGCAGTTACTCTCCCGGGACAGGTTCTGAGCAGTTCTTC.

The chain is built from TRBV5-4 and TRBJ2-6, with 7 bases lining up with TRBD1. J was trimmed by 2 bases and V by 4 bases; bases with no gene match: 3. The CDR3 is 15 residues long. CDR1 SGHNT and CDR2 YYREEE come from the germline V gene (reference sequence). CDR3 amino acids: CASSAQGTGANVLTF. In nucleotides, the CDR3 is TGTGCCAGCAGCGCACAGGGGACTGGGGCCAACGTCCTGACTTTC.

The chain employs TRBV7-2 and TRBJ2-2; 8 positions agree with TRBD1. The germline CDR1 and CDR2 sequences are SGHTA and FQGNSA. V shed 2 bases, J shed 2 bases, and the junction held 7 bases outside the gene matches. The CDR3 runs 17 residues. CDR3 nucleotides: TGTGCCAGCAGCTTATATGTGACAGGGGTCAACACCGGGGAGCTGTTTTTT. Translating gives CASSLYVTGVNTGELFF.

The chain uses TRBV5-1 and TRBJ2-2; D gene unclear. Germline V gene data show CDR1 as SGHRS and CDR2 as YFSETQ. The V end was cut by 6 bases, the J end by 0 bases, with 0 bases between. This CDR3 has 11 residues. The CDR3 loop reads CASTNTGELFF. The CDR3 coding sequence is TGCGCCAGCACGAACACCGGGGAGCTGTTTTTT.

This rearrangement joins TRBV7-8 to TRBJ2-5, with D tentatively TRBD2 (5 bases). Germline CDR1 reads SGHVS; CDR2 reads FQNEAQ. CDR3 size: 11 residues. V was cut by 5 bases and J by 9 bases, with 10 bases left in between. The DNA of the CDR3 is TGTGCCAGCAGCCAGTTGGGAGCCCAGTACTTC. Protein: CASSQLGAQYF.

The rearrangement joins TRBV28 to TRBJ2-3, with D hard to call. V dropped 5 bases and J dropped 3 bases, with 15 bases sitting between them. The germline V gene has CDR1 MDHEN and CDR2 SYDVKM. CDR3 size: 15 residues. The CDR3 nucleotides are TGTGCCAGCAGTCTACGTCGACTGGTAACAGATACGCAGTATTTT. Amino acids: CASSLRRLVTDTQYF. Full variable domain (outside the CDR3, taken from reference TRBV28 and TRBJ2-3): DVKVTQSSRYLVKRTGEKVFLECVQDMDHENMFWYRQDPGLGLRLIYFSYDVKMKEKGDIPEGYSVSREKKERFSLILESASTNQTSMYLCASSLRRLVTDTQYFGPGTRLTVL.

With regard to this clone: This sample includes further DNA sequences coding for the same CDR3. The rearrangement uses TRBV7-2 and TRBJ2-6; no firm D call. Trimming cost V 6 bases and J 0 bases, with 3 bases left between them. This CDR3 region has 13 residues. From germline, CDR1 is SGHTA and CDR2 FQGNSA. The CDR3, as DNA: TGTGCCAGCAGGGACTCTGGGGCCAACGTCCTGACTTTC. Its protein is CASRDSGANVLTF.

This rearrangement joins TRBV6-5 to TRBJ2-7, with D unresolved. V lost 2 bases to trimming and J lost 7 bases, with 18 bases between them. Looked up from germline, CDR1 is MNHEY and CDR2 is SVGAGI. This CDR3 has 15 residues. The CDR3 region has the DNA TGTGCCAGCAGTTACACGGGCCTGGACGTTTGGGAGCAGTACTTC. Protein sequence: CASSYTGLDVWEQYF.

This chain uses TRBV4-2 with TRBJ2-5, with TRBD2 as a possible D gene (6 bases). CDR3 length: 15 residues. V dropped 0 bases and J dropped 7 bases, with 15 bases sitting between them. Germline lookup yields CDR1 LGHNA and CDR2 YNFKEQ. This chain's CDR3 is CASSQDRGLARTQYF. As DNA, the CDR3 is TGTGCCAGCAGCCAAGATCGGGGGTTAGCCAGGACCCAGTACTTC.

The V gene is TRBV6-1, the J gene TRBJ2-7, with D unclear. The CDR3 runs to 11 residues. V was clipped by 5 bases and J by 2 bases, with 4 bases between them. Germline CDR1 reads MNHNS; CDR2 reads SASEGT. The CDR3 nucleotides read TGTGCCAGCAGTACCGCCTACGAGCAGTACTTC. Translating it yields CASSTAYEQYF.

J is TRBJ2-7 and V is TRBV29-1; 7 positions match TRBD2. Germline trimming cut 0 bases from V and 0 bases from J; bases unmatched to any gene: 11. The CDR3 has 17 residues. Germline CDR1 SQVTM, CDR2 ANQGSEA. CDR3 sequence (DNA): TGCAGCGTTGAAGATCGGGGGAGGGATAAAAGCTCCTACGAGCAGTACTTC. Protein: CSVEDRGRDKSSYEQYF.

The chain carries TRBV7-6 and TRBJ2-1; D is possibly TRBD1 (6 bases). The CDR3 contains 15 residues. Germline assignment: CDR1 SGHVS and CDR2 FNYEAQ. Trimming took 3 bases from V and 2 from J, leaving 11 bases between them. The CDR3 nucleotides are TGTGCCAGCAGCTTGACAGGCCCGACCTACAATGAGCAGTTCTTC. Its protein product is CASSLTGPTYNEQFF. The full variable domain, its missing parts supplied by reference TRBV7-6 and TRBJ2-1, is GAGVSQSPRYKVTKRGQDVALRCDPISGHVSLYWYRQALGQGPEFLTYFNYEAQQDKSGLPNDRFSAERPEGSISTLTIQRTEQRDSAMYRCASSLTGPTYNEQFFGPGTRLTVL.

V gene TRBV7-9 combines with J gene TRBJ1-1; D may be TRBD1 (5 bases). The CDR3 length is 15 residues. The germline V gene has CDR1 SEHNR and CDR2 FQNEAQ (reference sequence). Trimming took 2 bases from V and 2 from J, leaving 12 bases between them. The CDR3 here is CASSLLRQTNTEAFF. The CDR3 coding sequence is TGTGCCAGCAGCTTACTACGACAGACCAACACTGAAGCTTTCTTT.

The chain uses TRBV11-2 and TRBJ2-7; D might be TRBD1 (5 bases). This CDR3 is built from 16 residues. Trimming shortened V by 0 bases and J by 0 bases, and 12 bases separated the two germline ends. Germline V gene sequence: CDR1 SGHAT, CDR2 FQNNGV. CDR3 region: CASSLDREYYSYEQYF. CDR3 nucleotide sequence: TGTGCCAGCAGCTTAGACAGGGAATACTACTCCTACGAGCAGTACTTC. The full variable domain, rest sourced from reference TRBV11-2 and TRBJ2-7, is EAGVAQSPRYKIIEKRQSVAFWCNPISGHATLYWYQQILGQGPKLLIQFQNNGVVDDSQLPKDRFSAERLKGVDSTLKIQPAKLEDSAVYLCASSLDREYYSYEQYFGPGTRLTVT.